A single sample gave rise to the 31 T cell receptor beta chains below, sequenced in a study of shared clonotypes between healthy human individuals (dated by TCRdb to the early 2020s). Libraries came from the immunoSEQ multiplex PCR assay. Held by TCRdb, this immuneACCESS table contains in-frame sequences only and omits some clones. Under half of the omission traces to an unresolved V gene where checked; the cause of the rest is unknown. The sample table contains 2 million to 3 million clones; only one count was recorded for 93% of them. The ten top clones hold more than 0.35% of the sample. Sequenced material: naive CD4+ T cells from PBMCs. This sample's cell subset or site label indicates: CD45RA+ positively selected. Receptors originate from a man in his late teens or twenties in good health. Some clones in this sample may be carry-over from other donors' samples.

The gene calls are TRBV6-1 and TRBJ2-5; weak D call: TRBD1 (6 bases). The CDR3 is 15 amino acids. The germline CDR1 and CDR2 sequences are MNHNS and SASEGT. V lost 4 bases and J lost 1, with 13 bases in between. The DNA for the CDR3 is TGTGCCAGCAGTGTGGACAGCCAACGCCAAGAGACCCAGTACTTC. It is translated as CASSVDSQRQETQYF.

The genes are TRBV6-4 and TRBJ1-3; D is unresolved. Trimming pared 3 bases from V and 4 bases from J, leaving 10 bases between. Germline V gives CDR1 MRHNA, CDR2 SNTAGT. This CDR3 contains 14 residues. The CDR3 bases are TGTGCCAGCAGTGAAAGGCCGTTCGGAAACACCATATATTTT. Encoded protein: CASSERPFGNTIYF.

DNA for the CDR3: TGTGCCAGCAGCTTAGTACTAGCGGGAACTTTCAAAAACATTCAGTACTTC. It specifies CASSLVLAGTFKNIQYF. J is TRBJ2-4 and V is TRBV7-2, with 10 bases identical to TRBD2. Per the germline V gene, CDR1 is SGHTA and CDR2 is FQGNSA. After removal of 1 base from V and 3 bases from J, the junction contained 6 bases not matched to a gene. This CDR3 is built from 17 residues.

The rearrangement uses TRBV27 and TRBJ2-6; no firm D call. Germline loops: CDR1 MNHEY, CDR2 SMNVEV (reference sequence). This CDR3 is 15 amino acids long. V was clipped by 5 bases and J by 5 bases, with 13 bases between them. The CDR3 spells CASSPDGRWANVLTF. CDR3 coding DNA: TGTGCCAGCAGTCCTGACGGACGATGGGCCAACGTCCTGACTTTC. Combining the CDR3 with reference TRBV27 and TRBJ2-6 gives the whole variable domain EAQVTQNPRYLITVTGKKLTVTCSQNMNHEYMSWYRQDPGLGLRQIYYSMNVEVTDKGDVPEGYKVSRKEKRNFPLILESPSPNQTSLYFCASSPDGRWANVLTFGAGSRLTVL.

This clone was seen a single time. CDR3 amino acids: CASSLNDAAGEQYF. In DNA form, the CDR3 reads TGCGCCAGCAGCTTGAACGACGCCGCCGGCGAGCAGTACTTC. The rearrangement joins TRBV5-1 to TRBJ2-7, with D hard to call. With 1 base removed from V and 6 bases from J, the gap between germline ends came to 14 bases. The CDR3 is 14 amino acids. Per the germline V gene, CDR1 is SGHRS and CDR2 is YFSETQ. The full variable domain, rest sourced from reference TRBV5-1 and TRBJ2-7, is KAGVTQTPRYLIKTRGQQVTLSCSPISGHRSVSWYQQTPGQGLQFLFEYFSETQRNKGNFPGRFSGRQFSNSRSEMNVSTLELGDSALYLCASSLNDAAGEQYFGPGTRLTVT.

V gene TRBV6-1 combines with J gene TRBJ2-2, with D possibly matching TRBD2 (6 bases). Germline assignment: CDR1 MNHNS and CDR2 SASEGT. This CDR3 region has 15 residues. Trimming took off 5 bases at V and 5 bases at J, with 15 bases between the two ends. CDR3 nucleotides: TGTGCCAGCAGTTTGATCAGTGCGGGAACCGGGGAGCTGTTTTTT. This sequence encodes CASSLISAGTGELFF.

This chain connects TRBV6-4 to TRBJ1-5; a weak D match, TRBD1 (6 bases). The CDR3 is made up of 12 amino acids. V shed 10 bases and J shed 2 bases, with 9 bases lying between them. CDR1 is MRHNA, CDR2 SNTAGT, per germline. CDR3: CAIYRGNQPQHF. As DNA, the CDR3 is TGTGCCATCTACAGGGGCAATCAGCCCCAGCATTTT.

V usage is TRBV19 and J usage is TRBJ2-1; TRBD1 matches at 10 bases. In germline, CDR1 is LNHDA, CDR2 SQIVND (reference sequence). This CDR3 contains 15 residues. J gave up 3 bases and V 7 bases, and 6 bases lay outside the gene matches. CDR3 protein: CASTHDRGHYNEQFF. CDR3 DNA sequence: TGTGCCAGTACCCACGACAGGGGGCACTACAATGAGCAGTTCTTC.

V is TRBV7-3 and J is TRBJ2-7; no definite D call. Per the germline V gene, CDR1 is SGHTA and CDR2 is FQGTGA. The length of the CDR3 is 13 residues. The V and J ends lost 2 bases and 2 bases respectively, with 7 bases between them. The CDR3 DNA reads TGTGCCAGCAGCTTATATACAGCCTACGAGCAGTACTTC. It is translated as CASSLYTAYEQYF.

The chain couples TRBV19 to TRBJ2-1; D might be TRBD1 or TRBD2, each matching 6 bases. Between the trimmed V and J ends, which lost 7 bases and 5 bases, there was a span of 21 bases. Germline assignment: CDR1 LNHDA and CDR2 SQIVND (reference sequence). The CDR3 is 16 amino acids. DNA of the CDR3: TGTGCCAGTACGAGAGGGGGGCGTGCTGGGAACAATGAGCAGTTCTTC. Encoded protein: CASTRGGRAGNNEQFF.

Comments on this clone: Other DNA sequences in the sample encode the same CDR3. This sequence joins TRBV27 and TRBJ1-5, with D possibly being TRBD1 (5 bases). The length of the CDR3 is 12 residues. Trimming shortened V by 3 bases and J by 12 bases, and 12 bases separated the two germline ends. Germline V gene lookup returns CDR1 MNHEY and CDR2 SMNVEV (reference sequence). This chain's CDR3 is CASSFLGQLQHF. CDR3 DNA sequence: TGTGCCAGCAGTTTTCTGGGGCAACTCCAGCATTTT.

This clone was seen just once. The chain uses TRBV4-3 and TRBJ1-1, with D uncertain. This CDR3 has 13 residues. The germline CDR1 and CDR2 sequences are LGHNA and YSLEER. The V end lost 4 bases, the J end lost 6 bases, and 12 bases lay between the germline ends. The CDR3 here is CASSRSTPPEAFF. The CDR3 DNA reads TGCGCCAGCAGCCGATCCACTCCGCCTGAAGCTTTCTTT.

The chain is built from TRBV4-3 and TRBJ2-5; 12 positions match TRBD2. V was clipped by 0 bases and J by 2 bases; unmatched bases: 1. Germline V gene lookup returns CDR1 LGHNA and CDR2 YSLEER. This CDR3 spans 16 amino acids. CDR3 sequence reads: CASSQDGLAGQETQYF. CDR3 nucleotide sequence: TGCGCCAGCAGCCAAGATGGACTAGCGGGACAAGAGACCCAGTACTTC.

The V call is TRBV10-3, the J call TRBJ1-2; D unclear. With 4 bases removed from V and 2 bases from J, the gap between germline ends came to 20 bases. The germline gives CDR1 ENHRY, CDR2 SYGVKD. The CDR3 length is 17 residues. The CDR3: CAISALQDGTGNYGYTF. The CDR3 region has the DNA TGTGCCATCAGTGCCCTCCAGGACGGCACCGGCAACTATGGCTACACCTTC.

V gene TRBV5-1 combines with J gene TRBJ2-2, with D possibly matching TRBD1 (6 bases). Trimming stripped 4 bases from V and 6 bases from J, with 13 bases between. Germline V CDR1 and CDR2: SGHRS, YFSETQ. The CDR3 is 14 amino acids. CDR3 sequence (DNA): TGCGCCAGCAGCGGCCAGGGGTTCCCCGGGGAGCTGTTTTTT. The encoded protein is CASSGQGFPGELFF.

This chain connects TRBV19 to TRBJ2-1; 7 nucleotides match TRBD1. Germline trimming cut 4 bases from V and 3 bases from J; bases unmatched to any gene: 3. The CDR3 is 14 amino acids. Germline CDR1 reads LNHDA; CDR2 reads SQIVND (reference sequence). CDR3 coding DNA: TGTGCCAGTAGTACCCCAGGGGGCTACAATGAGCAGTTCTTC. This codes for CASSTPGGYNEQFF.

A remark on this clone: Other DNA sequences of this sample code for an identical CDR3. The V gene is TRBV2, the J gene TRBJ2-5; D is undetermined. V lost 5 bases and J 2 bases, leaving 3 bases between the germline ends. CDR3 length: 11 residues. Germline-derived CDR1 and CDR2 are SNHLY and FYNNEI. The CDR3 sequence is CASSRQETQYF. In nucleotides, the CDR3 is TGTGCCAGCAGTCGGCAAGAGACCCAGTACTTC.

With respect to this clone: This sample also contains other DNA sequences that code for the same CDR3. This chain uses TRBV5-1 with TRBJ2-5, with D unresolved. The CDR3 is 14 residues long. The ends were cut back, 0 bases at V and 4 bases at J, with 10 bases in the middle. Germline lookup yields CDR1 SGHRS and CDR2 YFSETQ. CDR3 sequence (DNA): TGCGCCAGCAGCTTGGAGGGCGGTGGAGAGACCCAGTACTTC. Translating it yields CASSLEGGGETQYF.

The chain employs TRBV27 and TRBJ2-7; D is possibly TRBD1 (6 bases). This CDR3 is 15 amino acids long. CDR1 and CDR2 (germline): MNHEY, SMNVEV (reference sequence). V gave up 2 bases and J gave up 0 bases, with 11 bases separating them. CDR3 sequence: CASSLRGWSSYEQYF. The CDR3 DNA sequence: TGTGCCAGCAGTTTAAGGGGGTGGAGCTCCTACGAGCAGTACTTC.

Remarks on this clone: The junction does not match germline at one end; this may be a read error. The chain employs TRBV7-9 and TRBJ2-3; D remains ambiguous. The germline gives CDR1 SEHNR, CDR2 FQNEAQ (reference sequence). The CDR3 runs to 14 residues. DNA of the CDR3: TGTGCCAGCAGCGCTTATTCCGGCGAGGATATGCAGTATTTT. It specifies CASSAYSGEDMQYF.

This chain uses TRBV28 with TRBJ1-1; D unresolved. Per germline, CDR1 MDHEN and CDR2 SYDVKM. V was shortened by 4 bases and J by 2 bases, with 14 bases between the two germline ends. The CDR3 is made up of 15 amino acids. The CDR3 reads CASSSERLDNTEAFF. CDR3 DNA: TGTGCCAGCAGTTCGGAAAGGTTGGATAACACTGAAGCTTTCTTT.

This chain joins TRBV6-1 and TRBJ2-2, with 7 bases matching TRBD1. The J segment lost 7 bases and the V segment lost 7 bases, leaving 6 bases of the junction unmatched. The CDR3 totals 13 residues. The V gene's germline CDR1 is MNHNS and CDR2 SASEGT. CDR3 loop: CASKRGPSGELFF. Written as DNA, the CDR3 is TGTGCCAGCAAAAGGGGGCCGAGCGGGGAGCTGTTTTTT.

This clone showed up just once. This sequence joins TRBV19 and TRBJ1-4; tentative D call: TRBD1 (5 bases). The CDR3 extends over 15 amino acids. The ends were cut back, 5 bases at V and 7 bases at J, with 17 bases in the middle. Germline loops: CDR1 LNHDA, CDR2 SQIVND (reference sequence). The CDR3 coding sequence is TGTGCCAGTAGTCCTCGAGGGACCCCCCTTGAAAAACTGTTTTTT. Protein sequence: CASSPRGTPLEKLFF.

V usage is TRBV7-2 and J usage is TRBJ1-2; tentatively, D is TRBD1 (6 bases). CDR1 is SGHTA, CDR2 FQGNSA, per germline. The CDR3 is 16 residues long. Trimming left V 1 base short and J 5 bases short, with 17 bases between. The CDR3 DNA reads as TGTGCCAGCAGCTTAGTTGGGTGGGGCCAGGGGTATGGCTACACCTTC. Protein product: CASSLVGWGQGYGYTF.

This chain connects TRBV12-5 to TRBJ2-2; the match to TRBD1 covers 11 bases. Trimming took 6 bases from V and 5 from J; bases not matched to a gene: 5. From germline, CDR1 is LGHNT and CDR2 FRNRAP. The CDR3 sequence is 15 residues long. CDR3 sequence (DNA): TGTGCTAGTGGCTCGGACAGGGGGCGGACCGGGGAGCTGTTTTTT. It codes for CASGSDRGRTGELFF. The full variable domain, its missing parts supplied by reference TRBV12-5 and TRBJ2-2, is DARVTQTPRHKVTEMGQEVTMRCQPILGHNTVFWYRQTMMQGLELLAYFRNRAPLDDSGMPKDRFSAEMPDATLATLKIQPSEPRDSAVYFCASGSDRGRTGELFFGEGSRLTVL.

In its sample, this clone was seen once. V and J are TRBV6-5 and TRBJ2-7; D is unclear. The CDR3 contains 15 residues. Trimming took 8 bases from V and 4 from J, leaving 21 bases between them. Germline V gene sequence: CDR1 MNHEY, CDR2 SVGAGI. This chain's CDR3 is CASSKERPGPYEQYF. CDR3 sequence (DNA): TGTGCCAGCTCGAAGGAGCGCCCCGGGCCTTACGAGCAGTACTTC.

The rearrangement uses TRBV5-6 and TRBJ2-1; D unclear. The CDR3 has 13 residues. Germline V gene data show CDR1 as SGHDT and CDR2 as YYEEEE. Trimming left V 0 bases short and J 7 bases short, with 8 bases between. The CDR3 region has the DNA TGTGCCAGCAGCTTGGACTGGCGGAATGAGCAGTTCTTC. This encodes CASSLDWRNEQFF.

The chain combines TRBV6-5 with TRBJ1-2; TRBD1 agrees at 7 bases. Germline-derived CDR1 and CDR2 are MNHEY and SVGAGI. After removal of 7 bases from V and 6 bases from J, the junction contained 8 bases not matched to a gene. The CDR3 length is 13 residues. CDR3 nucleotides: TGTGCCAGCAACTCCCGACAGGGCGATGGCTACACCTTC. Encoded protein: CASNSRQGDGYTF.

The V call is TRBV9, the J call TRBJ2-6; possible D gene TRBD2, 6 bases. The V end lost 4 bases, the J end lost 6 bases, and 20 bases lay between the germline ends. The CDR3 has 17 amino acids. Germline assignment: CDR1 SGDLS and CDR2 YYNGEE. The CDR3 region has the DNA TGTGCCAGCAGCTCTCAGCTTCCGGGACTGTCGGCCAACGTCCTGACTTTC. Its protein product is CASSSQLPGLSANVLTF.

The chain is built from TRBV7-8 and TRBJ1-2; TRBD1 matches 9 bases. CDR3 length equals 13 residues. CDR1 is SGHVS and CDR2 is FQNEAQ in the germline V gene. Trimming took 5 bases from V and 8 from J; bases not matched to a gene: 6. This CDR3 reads CASSPRTGAGYTF. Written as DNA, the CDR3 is TGTGCCAGCAGCCCGAGGACAGGGGCAGGCTACACCTTC.

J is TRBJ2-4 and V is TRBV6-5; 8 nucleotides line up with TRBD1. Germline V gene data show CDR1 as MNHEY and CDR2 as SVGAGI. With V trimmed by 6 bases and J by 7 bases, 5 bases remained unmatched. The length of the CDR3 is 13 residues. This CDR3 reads CASRYRQGNIQYF. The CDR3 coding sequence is TGTGCCAGCAGGTATCGACAGGGGAACATTCAGTACTTC.